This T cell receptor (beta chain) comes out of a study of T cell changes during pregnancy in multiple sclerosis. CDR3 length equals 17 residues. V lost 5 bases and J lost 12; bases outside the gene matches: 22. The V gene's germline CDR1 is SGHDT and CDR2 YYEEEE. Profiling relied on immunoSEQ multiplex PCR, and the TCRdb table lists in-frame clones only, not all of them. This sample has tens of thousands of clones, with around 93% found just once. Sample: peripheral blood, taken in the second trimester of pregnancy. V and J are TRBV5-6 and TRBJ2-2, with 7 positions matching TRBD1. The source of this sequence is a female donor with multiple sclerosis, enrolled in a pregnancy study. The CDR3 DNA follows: TGTGCCAGCAGGTACAGTACGGGACAGAGTGGGCACCGGCAGCTGTTTTTT. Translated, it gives CASRYSTGQSGHRQLFF.